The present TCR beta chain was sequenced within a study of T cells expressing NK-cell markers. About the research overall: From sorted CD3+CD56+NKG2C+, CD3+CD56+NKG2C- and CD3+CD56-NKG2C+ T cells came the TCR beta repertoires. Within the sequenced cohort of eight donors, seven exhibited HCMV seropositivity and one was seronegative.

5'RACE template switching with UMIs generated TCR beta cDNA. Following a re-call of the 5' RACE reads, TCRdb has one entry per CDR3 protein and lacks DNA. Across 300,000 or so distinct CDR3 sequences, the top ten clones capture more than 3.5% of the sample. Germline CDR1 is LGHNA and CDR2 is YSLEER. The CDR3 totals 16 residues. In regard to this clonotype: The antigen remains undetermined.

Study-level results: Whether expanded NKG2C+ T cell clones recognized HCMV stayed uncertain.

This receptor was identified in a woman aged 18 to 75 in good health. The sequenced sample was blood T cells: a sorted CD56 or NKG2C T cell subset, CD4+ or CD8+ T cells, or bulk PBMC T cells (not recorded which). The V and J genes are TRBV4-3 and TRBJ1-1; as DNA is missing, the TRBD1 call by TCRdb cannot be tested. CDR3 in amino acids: CASRTQAAPSATEAFF.